Detailed here is one TCR beta chain. Its antigen remains unidentified. The CDR3 consists of 12 residues. Looked up from germline, CDR1 is LNHDA and CDR2 is SQIVND (reference sequence). Trimming cost V 8 bases and J 8 bases, with 13 bases left between them. Clones were sequenced by immunoSEQ multiplex PCR, and TCRdb holds only the in-frame ones, with some missing. This repertoire shows fewer than 25,000 clones, approximately 88% found once; its top ten account for less than 9.5%. The data were taken from a study of T cells after posttransplantation cyclophosphamide. Sampled 1 year posttransplant, controls received myeloablative marrow transplants, methotrexate and a calcineurin inhibitor. Findings and limits, study-wide: Later blood repertoires were often dominated by clones from the donor CD8+ memory compartment.

The chain employs TRBV19 and TRBJ2-1; D is perhaps TRBD1 (6 bases). The clonotype comes from a female patient aged 45 to 65 who received an allogeneic stem cell transplant from an unrelated donor, was CMV-positive, and had chronic GVHD only. Some T cells may arise from the graft donor. The specimen was PBMCs, collected after an allogeneic stem cell transplant with a calcineurin inhibitor and methotrexate. The chain's CDR3 is CASLGTPDEQFF. Written as DNA, the CDR3 is TGTGCCAGTCTCGGGACACCAGATGAGCAGTTCTTC.